This T cell receptor (beta chain) was sequenced during a study of CD8 T cells in Susac syndrome. Turning to this clonotype: Its matching antigen is unknown.

Recently defined diagnostic criteria for definite or probable disease were fulfilled by Susac syndrome patients. The authors negatively isolated CD8+ and CD4+ T cells and FACS-enriched TEMRA cells. Reverse transcription of about 0.45 to 1 ug RNA was performed with random hexamers. Using its own MiXCR run on the immunoSEQ multiplex PCR reads, TCRdb lists one record per CDR3 protein. The data show more than 100,000 distinct CDR3 sequences, with just under 95% seen just once and around 0.27% held by the top ten. Study findings and constraints: CD8+ clonal expansion in Susac peaked in TEMRA cells and active patients. Susac-specific public clones were found in both the total CD8+ and the CD8+ TEMRA repertoires, with around 17 in the former and about five in the latter.

V gave up 4 bases and J gave up 5 bases, with 11 bases separating them. The germline gives CDR1 SQVTM, CDR2 ANQGSEA. This CDR3 is 13 amino acids long. This chain links TRBV29-1 with TRBJ2-2; maybe TRBD1 (5 bases). The source is a human donor with Susac syndrome. Sequencing was performed on CD8+ T cells from PBMCs. CDR3 in DNA: TGCAGCGTTGTCGGCAGGGAAACCGGGGAGCTGTTTTTT. It is translated as CSVVGRETGELFF.